Following are 30 T cell receptor beta chains from one sample sequenced in a study of blood T cell repertoires in COVID-19. Profiling relied on immunoSEQ multiplex PCR, and the TCRdb table lists in-frame clones only, not all of them. In the table there are 180,000 or so clones, approximately 87% of which are singletons. Sequenced material: peripheral blood. The receptor set was obtained from a man aged 35 to 55 with active or convalescent COVID-19.

By sample fraction, this clone is large. The chain combines TRBV5-6 with TRBJ1-4; D not resolved. Between the trimmed V and J ends, which lost 4 bases and 2 bases, there was a span of 12 bases. The germline gives CDR1 SGHDT, CDR2 YYEEEE. This CDR3 is built from 15 residues. DNA of the CDR3: TGTGCCAGCAGCCGCCCCCTGGCCACTAATGAAAAACTGTTTTTT. Its translation: CASSRPLATNEKLFF. Variable domain in full (rest from reference TRBV5-6 and TRBJ1-4): DAGVTQSPTHLIKTRGQQVTLRCSPKSGHDTVSWYQQALGQGPQFIFQYYEEEERQRGNFPDRFSGHQFPNYSSELNVNALLLGDSALYLCASSRPLATNEKLFFGSGTQLSVL.

The V call is TRBV4-1, the J call TRBJ2-1; 7 bases fit TRBD1. The V gene end was trimmed by 0 bases and the J gene end by 8 bases; junction bases not matched to a gene: 10. The CDR3 spans 16 residues. Per germline, CDR1 MGHRA and CDR2 YSYEKL. CDR3 DNA sequence: TGCGCCAGCAGCCAAGATGGGTCAGGGGGACGCGATGAGCAGTTCTTC. Its protein is CASSQDGSGGRDEQFF.

V and J are TRBV5-6 and TRBJ1-1; maybe TRBD1 (5 bases). The germline CDR1 and CDR2 sequences are SGHDT and YYEEEE. The CDR3 has 14 amino acids. V lost 2 bases and J lost 1, with 9 bases in between. CDR3 in amino acids: CASSFGRGNTEAFF. The CDR3, as DNA: TGTGCCAGCAGCTTTGGAAGGGGGAACACTGAAGCTTTCTTT. Full variable domain (remainder filled in from reference TRBV5-6 and TRBJ1-1): DAGVTQSPTHLIKTRGQQVTLRCSPKSGHDTVSWYQQALGQGPQFIFQYYEEEERQRGNFPDRFSGHQFPNYSSELNVNALLLGDSALYLCASSFGRGNTEAFFGQGTRLTVV.

This clone was seen only once. The J gene is TRBJ1-6, the V gene TRBV28; a possible D gene is TRBD1 (5 bases). Germline CDR1 and CDR2: MDHEN and SYDVKM. The CDR3 covers 18 residues. V dropped 2 bases and J dropped 3 bases, with 17 bases sitting between them. CDR3: CASSLGPQGRDYNSPLHF. The DNA of the CDR3 is TGTGCCAGCAGTTTAGGGCCTCAGGGAAGGGACTATAATTCACCCCTCCACTTT.

This chain joins TRBV6-1 and TRBJ1-5; D may be TRBD1 (6 bases). The V and J ends lost 0 bases and 3 bases respectively, with 9 bases between them. CDR3 length equals 15 residues. CDR1 and CDR2 (germline): MNHNS, SASEGT. CDR3 amino acids: CASSEADSYNQPQHF. The CDR3 nucleotides read TGTGCCAGCAGTGAAGCGGACAGCTACAATCAGCCCCAGCATTTT.

The V and J genes are TRBV24-1 and TRBJ1-5; 8 bases match TRBD1. The CDR3 loop spans 13 amino acids. Germline CDR1 and CDR2: KGHDR and SFDVKD. The V gene end was trimmed by 11 bases and the J gene end by 7 bases; junction bases not matched to a gene: 9. Here the CDR3 reads CAIGDRGQQPQHF. CDR3 coding DNA: TGTGCCATCGGAGACAGGGGCCAGCAGCCCCAGCATTTT.

The chain carries TRBV30 and TRBJ1-1, with D unclear. This CDR3 spans 11 amino acids. Trimming stripped 2 bases from V and 7 bases from J, with 8 bases between. In germline, CDR1 is GTSNPN, CDR2 SVGIG (reference sequence). CDR3 loop: CAWSRRDEAFF. CDR3 sequence (DNA): TGTGCCTGGAGTAGGAGAGATGAAGCTTTCTTT.

This clone was seen a handful of times. The chain uses TRBV12-3 or TRBV12-4 and TRBJ1-5; D unresolved. This CDR3 region has 13 residues. The V gene lost 1 base and the J gene lost 11 bases, with 12 bases spanning the gap. The CDR3 DNA sequence: TGTGCCAGCAGTTTAGAGTCCTCTTCGGCCCAGCATTTT. Amino acid sequence: CASSLESSSAQHF.

The chain joins TRBV5-1 to TRBJ2-5; a possible D gene is TRBD2 (7 bases). V gave up 5 bases and J gave up 5 bases, with 22 bases separating them. CDR1 SGHRS and CDR2 YFSETQ come from the germline V gene. This CDR3 is 16 amino acids long. The chain's CDR3 is CASRPVGGGELETQYF. CDR3 DNA sequence: TGCGCCAGCAGACCGGTGGGGGGGGGCGAGTTGGAGACCCAGTACTTC.

V is TRBV7-2 and J is TRBJ2-5, with 7 bases fitting TRBD1. The CDR3 loop spans 15 amino acids. Germline CDR1 SGHTA, CDR2 FQGNSA. The J segment lost 1 base and the V segment lost 4 bases, leaving 6 bases of the junction unmatched. CDR3 residues: CASSYGTVLQETQYF. The CDR3 bases are TGTGCCAGCAGCTACGGGACAGTCCTCCAAGAGACCCAGTACTTC. The whole variable domain, filled in from reference TRBV7-2 and TRBJ2-5, reads GAGVSQSPSNKVTEKGKDVELRCDPISGHTALYWYRQSLGQGLEFLIYFQGNSAPDKSGLPSDRFSAERTGGSVSTLTIQRTQQEDSAVYLCASSYGTVLQETQYFGPGTRLLVL.

The CDR3 is CASSWSLANNEQFF. In DNA, the CDR3 is TGTGCCAGCAGCTGGAGCCTAGCGAACAATGAGCAGTTCTTC. The genes are TRBV5-5 and TRBJ2-1; D may be TRBD2 (6 bases). The CDR3 is 14 residues long. The V gene's germline CDR1 is SGHKS and CDR2 YYEKEE (reference sequence). Trimming pared 3 bases from V and 5 bases from J, leaving 12 bases between.

The CDR3 region has the DNA TGTGCCAGCAGCCAATTAGGAAACACCATATATTTT. This translates into CASSQLGNTIYF. The J gene is TRBJ1-3, the V gene TRBV14; D is undetermined. The CDR3 has 12 residues. In germline, CDR1 is SGHDN, CDR2 FVKESK. Trimming pared 2 bases from V and 4 bases from J, leaving 3 bases between.

The chain carries TRBV29-1 and TRBJ1-2; 7 bases match TRBD1. CDR1 and CDR2 from the germline V gene are SQVTM and ANQGSEA. This CDR3 has 13 residues. V was clipped by 3 bases and J by 7 bases; unmatched bases: 8. CDR3 in DNA: TGCAGCGTTGAGAGGATCTACAGGGGTGGCTACACCTTC. This codes for CSVERIYRGGYTF.

The rearrangement joins TRBV10-3 to TRBJ1-2, with D possibly matching TRBD1 (6 bases). V shed 2 bases and J shed 2 bases, with 9 bases lying between them. This CDR3 spans 14 amino acids. From germline, CDR1 is ENHRY and CDR2 SYGVKD. CDR3 region: CAISEGQTNYGYTF. In nucleotides, the CDR3 is TGTGCCATCAGTGAGGGACAGACAAACTATGGCTACACCTTC.

The V gene is TRBV7-3, the J gene TRBJ2-3; 8 positions match TRBD2. The CDR3 runs to 14 residues. J gave up 5 bases and V 4 bases, and 5 bases lay outside the gene matches. Germline V gene sequence: CDR1 SGHTA, CDR2 FQGTGA. CDR3 loop: CASSSGGDGDTQYF. The CDR3 nucleotides are TGTGCCAGCAGCTCCGGGGGGGACGGAGATACGCAGTATTTT. Filled out from reference TRBV7-3 and TRBJ2-3, the complete variable domain reads GAGVSQTPSNKVTEKGKYVELRCDPISGHTALYWYRQSLGQGPEFLIYFQGTGAADDSGLPNDRFFAVRPEGSVSTLKIQRTERGDSAVYLCASSSGGDGDTQYFGPGTRLTVL.

Turning to this clone: In the same sample, other DNA sequences code for this CDR3. V gene TRBV5-1 combines with J gene TRBJ2-5, with D perhaps TRBD1 (6 bases). Germline CDR1 is SGHRS and CDR2 is YFSETQ. The CDR3 is 14 amino acids. V was trimmed by 4 bases and J by 2 bases, leaving 12 bases between them. As DNA, the CDR3 is TGCGCCAGCAGCCCGGGACAACCACAAGAGACCCAGTACTTC. Amino acid sequence: CASSPGQPQETQYF.

The chain combines TRBV28 with TRBJ2-7; 8 bases line up with TRBD1. The V and J ends lost 7 bases and 6 bases, in that order; junction bases with no gene match: 5. Germline V gives CDR1 MDHEN, CDR2 SYDVKM. The CDR3 loop spans 12 amino acids. This CDR3 is CASTPGGREQYF. CDR3 DNA: TGTGCCAGCACCCCAGGGGGCCGCGAGCAGTACTTC. Filled out from reference TRBV28 and TRBJ2-7, the complete variable domain reads DVKVTQSSRYLVKRTGEKVFLECVQDMDHENMFWYRQDPGLGLRLIYFSYDVKMKEKGDIPEGYSVSREKKERFSLILESASTNQTSMYLCASTPGGREQYFGPGTRLTVT.

The V gene is TRBV20-1, the J gene TRBJ2-1; D unresolved. Germline values: CDR1 DFQATT, CDR2 SNEGSKA (reference sequence). The length of the CDR3 is 11 residues. Trimming shortened V by 5 bases and J by 9 bases, and 11 bases separated the two germline ends. The CDR3: CSARSVGEQFF. CDR3 bases: TGCAGTGCTCGGAGCGTCGGTGAGCAGTTCTTC.

The chain employs TRBV5-5 and TRBJ1-1; D possibly corresponds to TRBD1 (5 bases). CDR1 and CDR2 from the germline V gene are SGHKS and YYEKEE (reference sequence). V lost 2 bases, J lost 0 bases, and 14 bases lay in between. The CDR3 runs to 16 residues. Written as DNA, the CDR3 is TGTGCCAGCAGCTTCGGGAGGGGCTCCATGAACACTGAAGCTTTCTTT. Protein: CASSFGRGSMNTEAFF.

The chain carries TRBV2 and TRBJ1-1, with 9 positions matching TRBD1. This CDR3 has 11 amino acids. Germline CDR1 and CDR2: SNHLY and FYNNEI. Losses at the gene ends were 11 bases for V and 4 bases for J; bases not matched to a gene: 2. CDR3 in DNA: TGTGCCCGACAGGGGGTCACTGAAGCTTTCTTT. This codes for CARQGVTEAFF. Supplemented by reference TRBV2 and TRBJ1-1, the full variable domain reads EPEVTQTPSHQVTQMGQEVILRCVPISNHLYFYWYRQILGQKVEFLVSFYNNEISEKSEIFDDQFSVERPDGSNFTLKIRSTKLEDSAMYFCARQGVTEAFFGQGTRLTVV.

This chain uses TRBV7-3 with TRBJ2-3; maybe TRBD2 (5 bases). Germline V gene data show CDR1 as SGHTA and CDR2 as FQGTGA. Trimming took 5 bases from V and 3 from J, leaving 15 bases between them. The CDR3 has 15 amino acids. CDR3 sequence reads: CASSPTFGGTDTQYF. In DNA form, the CDR3 reads TGTGCCAGCAGCCCCACCTTTGGAGGAACAGATACGCAGTATTTT.

V and J are TRBV18 and TRBJ2-7; 10 bases are a match to TRBD1. Germline V gene lookup returns CDR1 KGHSH and CDR2 LQKENI. V shed 3 bases and J 4 bases; nucleotides not matched to a gene: 3. CDR3 length equals 14 residues. As DNA, the CDR3 is TGTGCCAGCTCACCGGGGACAGGGGAGTACGAGCAGTACTTC. Translated, it gives CASSPGTGEYEQYF.

This clone was seen a few times. The gene calls are TRBV12-3 or TRBV12-4 and TRBJ1-2, with D unresolved. There are 13 residues in the CDR3. Trimming cost V 5 bases and J 4 bases, with 11 bases left between them. The chain's CDR3 is CASSPQVAYGYTF. The CDR3 nucleotides are TGTGCCAGCAGTCCCCAGGTGGCCTATGGCTACACCTTC.

The chain couples TRBV5-6 to TRBJ2-3, with a tentative D call TRBD1 (5 bases). V gave up 3 bases and J gave up 2 bases, with 13 bases separating them. The CDR3 is made up of 15 amino acids. CDR1 SGHDT and CDR2 YYEEEE come from the germline V gene. CDR3 sequence (DNA): TGTGCCAGCAGCTCATTGTACAGGTCCACAGATACGCAGTATTTT. As protein: CASSSLYRSTDTQYF. The whole variable domain, filled in from reference TRBV5-6 and TRBJ2-3, reads DAGVTQSPTHLIKTRGQQVTLRCSPKSGHDTVSWYQQALGQGPQFIFQYYEEEERQRGNFPDRFSGHQFPNYSSELNVNALLLGDSALYLCASSSLYRSTDTQYFGPGTRLTVL.

This chain joins TRBV11-3 and TRBJ2-3, with TRBD2 identical over 10 bases. The V gene end was trimmed by 7 bases and the J gene end by 4 bases; junction bases not matched to a gene: 5. Germline CDR1 reads SGHNT; CDR2 reads YENEEA. This CDR3 is 14 amino acids long. The CDR3 here is CASKGTSEADTQYF. CDR3 in DNA: TGTGCCAGCAAAGGGACTAGCGAGGCAGATACGCAGTATTTT.

This clone was counted once. The V and J genes are TRBV10-3 and TRBJ1-2; 7 bases match TRBD1. CDR3 length equals 18 residues. Looked up from germline, CDR1 is ENHRY and CDR2 is SYGVKD. V lost 2 bases, J lost 4 bases, and 16 bases stayed unmatched. The CDR3 DNA follows: TGTGCCATCAGTGAGGCTGGGACAGCCCTACTACGAGTCTATGGCTACACCTTC. Translating it yields CAISEAGTALLRVYGYTF.

The V gene is TRBV2, the J gene TRBJ1-1; 9 positions agree with TRBD1. The ends lost 3 bases at V and 0 bases at J; junction bases unmatched: 23. This CDR3 spans 22 amino acids. Germline CDR1 and CDR2: SNHLY and FYNNEI. This CDR3 reads CASSEFGLYTPTGGGLNTEAFF. CDR3 coding DNA: TGTGCCAGCAGTGAGTTTGGACTGTATACCCCGACAGGGGGGGGACTGAACACTGAAGCTTTCTTT.

V and J are TRBV6-1 and TRBJ1-6, with a weak D call TRBD1 (6 bases). Germline CDR1 reads MNHNS; CDR2 reads SASEGT. The CDR3 loop spans 14 amino acids. V lost 3 bases to trimming and J lost 9 bases, with 12 bases between them. CDR3 sequence: CASSDDRSASPLHF. The CDR3 DNA follows: TGTGCCAGCAGTGACGACAGGTCGGCTTCACCCCTCCACTTT.

The chain is built from TRBV7-3 and TRBJ2-2; 12 bases agree with TRBD1. Germline values: CDR1 SGHTA, CDR2 FQGTGA. The CDR3 is made up of 17 amino acids. The ends lost 1 base at V and 7 bases at J; junction bases unmatched: 7. The CDR3 nucleotides are TGTGCCAGCAGCTTAAACCCGGGACAGGGGGCGAACGGGGAGCTGTTTTTT. Its protein product is CASSLNPGQGANGELFF. Using reference TRBV7-3 and TRBJ2-2 for the parts outside the CDR3, the full variable domain is GAGVSQTPSNKVTEKGKYVELRCDPISGHTALYWYRQSLGQGPEFLIYFQGTGAADDSGLPNDRFFAVRPEGSVSTLKIQRTERGDSAVYLCASSLNPGQGANGELFFGEGSRLTVL.

V gene TRBV5-1 combines with J gene TRBJ2-2, with D possibly matching TRBD1 (5 bases). CDR1 is SGHRS, CDR2 YFSETQ, per germline. This CDR3 comprises 16 residues. Trimming took 4 bases from V and 4 from J, leaving 17 bases between them. The CDR3 loop reads CASSRVPGKGTGELFF. CDR3 bases: TGCGCCAGCAGCCGGGTTCCAGGGAAGGGCACCGGGGAGCTGTTTTTT.